A single sample is the source of the 19 T cell receptor beta chains below, sequenced in a study of blood T cells in healthy people across ages. PCR was performed a second time for roughly 6 to 12 cycles using a sample-barcoded 5' primer and a J-beta primer mix. MiXCR was run by TCRdb on the 5' RACE reads, yielding one entry per CDR3 protein. Counted here are 600,000 to 850,000 distinct CDR3 sequences, around 40% occurring once; the ten biggest clones make up about 20%. Sequencing was performed on blood. Receptors originate from a woman in her sixties or seventies in good health.

The chain recombines TRBV25-1 with TRBJ2-5; D perhaps matches TRBD2 (6 bases). Trimming left V 8 bases short and J 11 bases short, with 24 bases between. CDR3 size: 14 residues. CDR1 is MGHDK, CDR2 SYGVNS, per germline. The CDR3 coding sequence is TGTGCCAGCGAGTCGCGGGGTTCGGGGGATGAGCAGTACTTC. Protein sequence: CASESRGSGDEQYF.

In this sample, this clonotype turned up a few times. V gene TRBV13 combines with J gene TRBJ2-7; D unresolved. V lost 0 bases, J lost 7 bases, and 13 bases lay in between. CDR1 is PRHDT and CDR2 is FYEKMQ in the germline V gene (reference sequence). This CDR3 spans 14 amino acids. In DNA form, the CDR3 reads TGTGCCAGCAGCTTAGGGTCTTTCGTCCGGGAGCAGTACTTC. It specifies CASSLGSFVREQYF.

The chain is built from TRBV25-1 and TRBJ2-7; 8 bases are shared with TRBD1. Germline V CDR1 and CDR2: MGHDK, SYGVNS. V lost 5 bases to trimming and J lost 6 bases; unmatched junction nucleotides: 12. The CDR3 spans 15 residues. The CDR3 region has the DNA TGTGCCAGCAGTCCCGGCGACAGGGGAGTAGGCGAGCAGTACTTC. As protein: CASSPGDRGVGEQYF.

The gene calls are TRBV28 and TRBJ2-3, with 9 bases matching TRBD2. CDR1 and CDR2 from the germline V gene are MDHEN and SYDVKM. V lost 5 bases and J lost 4; bases outside the gene matches: 16. The CDR3 consists of 18 residues. The CDR3 DNA reads as TGTGCCAGCAGTGCGCTAGGCGGGAGGGCCTTAAGAGCAGATACGCAGTATTTT. Translated, it gives CASSALGGRALRADTQYF.

The table lists this clonotype with a count of one. This chain links TRBV6-1 with TRBJ2-5; no reliable D call. V dropped 7 bases and J dropped 0 bases, with 9 bases sitting between them. The CDR3 is made up of 13 amino acids. The germline V gene encodes CDR1 MNHNS and CDR2 SASEGT. CDR3 sequence (DNA): TGTGCCAGCACTTTGACACACCAAGAGACCCAGTACTTC. Translation: CASTLTHQETQYF.

This chain connects TRBV12-3 or TRBV12-4 to TRBJ2-5, with D possibly called TRBD1 or TRBD2 (5 bases each). The length of the CDR3 is 15 residues. Trimming left V 4 bases short and J 1 base short, with 13 bases between. The CDR3 reads CASSSGRASQETQYF. DNA of the CDR3: TGTGCCAGCAGTTCGGGGCGGGCCAGCCAAGAGACCCAGTACTTC.

This clonotype was counted between two and nine times. The chain carries TRBV7-9 and TRBJ2-3; tentatively, D is TRBD1 (6 bases). The V end lost 2 bases, the J end lost 5 bases, and 14 bases lay between the germline ends. This CDR3 has 15 amino acids. The germline CDR1 and CDR2 sequences are SEHNR and FQNEAQ (reference sequence). DNA of the CDR3: TGTGCCAGCAGCTTATCCAGGGGCAGGGGAGATACGCAGTATTTT. Translated: CASSLSRGRGDTQYF.

This clonotype was observed a few times. The CDR3 region is CASSSLGTTEDNEQFF. CDR3 nucleotides: TGTGCCAGCAGTTCTCTCGGGACTACCGAGGACAATGAGCAGTTCTTC. V and J are TRBV27 and TRBJ2-1; TRBD2 agrees at 7 bases. After removal of 4 bases from V and 5 bases from J, the junction contained 11 bases not matched to a gene. The CDR3 is 16 amino acids. Germline V gene sequence: CDR1 MNHEY, CDR2 SMNVEV (reference sequence).

This clonotype showed up many times. In DNA, the CDR3 is TGCGCCAGCAGCTTGGGCGGCGAATACAATGAGCAGTTCTTC. This gives the protein CASSLGGEYNEQFF. The chain links TRBV5-1 to TRBJ2-1; D is unclear. The germline V gene encodes CDR1 SGHRS and CDR2 YFSETQ. The CDR3 runs 14 residues. V dropped 0 bases and J dropped 4 bases, with 8 bases sitting between them.

The chain recombines TRBV7-6 with TRBJ1-2, with 9 bases that match TRBD1. V lost 2 bases to trimming and J lost 8 bases; unmatched junction nucleotides: 3. Per the germline V gene, CDR1 is SGHVS and CDR2 is FNYEAQ. The CDR3 spans 13 residues. The CDR3 coding sequence is TGTGCCAGCAGCTTATGGACAGGGGAAGGCTACACCTTC. Translating it yields CASSLWTGEGYTF. The full variable domain, with the rest looked up from reference TRBV7-6 and TRBJ1-2, is GAGVSQSPRYKVTKRGQDVALRCDPISGHVSLYWYRQALGQGPEFLTYFNYEAQQDKSGLPNDRFSAERPEGSISTLTIQRTEQRDSAMYRCASSLWTGEGYTFGSGTRLTVV.

This clonotype was observed a handful of times. The chain uses TRBV20-1 and TRBJ2-7, with D maybe TRBD2 (5 bases). Germline CDR1 reads DFQATT; CDR2 reads SNEGSKA (reference sequence). This CDR3 contains 14 residues. Trimming took off 2 bases at V and 7 bases at J, with 18 bases between the two ends. The CDR3 reads CSARLGPNRGEQYF. In DNA form, the CDR3 reads TGCAGTGCTAGATTAGGGCCTAACCGGGGAGAGCAGTACTTC.

In this sample, this clonotype turned up a few times. The gene calls are TRBV7-2 and TRBJ2-3, with D unresolved. CDR1 and CDR2 from the germline V gene are SGHTA and FQGNSA. Trimming left V 1 base short and J 6 bases short, with 8 bases between. This CDR3 has 13 residues. DNA for the CDR3: TGTGCCAGCAGCTTAGAGACCCGTGATACGCAGTATTTT. It specifies CASSLETRDTQYF.

The rearrangement links TRBV9 to TRBJ2-1, with a possible D match to TRBD2 (5 bases). CDR1 is SGDLS and CDR2 is YYNGEE in the germline V gene. Trimming shortened V by 4 bases and J by 5 bases, and 13 bases separated the two germline ends. CDR3 length equals 14 residues. Here the CDR3 reads CASSTSGSHNEQFF. Here the CDR3 DNA reads TGTGCCAGCAGCACCAGCGGTTCCCACAATGAGCAGTTCTTC. Supplemented by reference TRBV9 and TRBJ2-1, the full variable domain reads DSGVTQTPKHLITATGQRVTLRCSPRSGDLSVYWYQQSLDQGLQFLIQYYNGEERAKGNILERFSAQQFPDLHSELNLSSLELGDSALYFCASSTSGSHNEQFFGPGTRLTVL.

This chain links TRBV6-2 or TRBV6-3 with TRBJ2-1; D is undetermined. Trimming removed 0 bases at V and 0 bases at J, with 12 bases between. The CDR3 extends over 17 amino acids. Germline CDR1 MNHEY, CDR2 SVGEGT. CDR3 sequence reads: CASSYSYERISYNEQFF. DNA of the CDR3: TGTGCCAGCAGTTACTCGTATGAGCGAATCTCCTACAATGAGCAGTTCTTC.

The genes are TRBV10-3 and TRBJ2-3; the D is unclear. CDR1 is ENHRY and CDR2 is SYGVKD in the germline V gene. Trimming left V 3 bases short and J 3 bases short, with 13 bases between. This CDR3 is 15 amino acids long. DNA for the CDR3: TGTGCCATCAGTGATCCAGAGAGAAGTACAGATACGCAGTATTTT. Encoded protein: CAISDPERSTDTQYF.

This clonotype was observed a handful of times. The genes are TRBV20-1 and TRBJ2-3; D remains ambiguous. There are 11 residues in the CDR3. Germline V lookup: CDR1 DFQATT, CDR2 SNEGSKA (reference sequence). With 5 bases removed from V and 0 bases from J, the gap between germline ends came to 3 bases. The CDR3 sequence: CSAPSTDTQYF. The CDR3 nucleotides read TGCAGTGCTCCAAGCACAGATACGCAGTATTTT.

J is TRBJ2-1 and V is TRBV6-1, with D tentatively TRBD1 or TRBD2 (6 bases each). Germline V gene sequence: CDR1 MNHNS, CDR2 SASEGT. V was clipped by 8 bases and J by 6 bases, with 17 bases between them. There are 14 residues in the CDR3. This CDR3 reads CASLLGGPLNEQFF. The CDR3 DNA follows: TGTGCCAGCCTTCTAGGGGGGCCCCTCAATGAGCAGTTCTTC.

This clonotype was seen only once. A read error is possible here, since a much larger clone lies one base away. The V and J genes are TRBV9 and TRBJ2-7, with 8 bases lining up with TRBD2. The CDR3 extends over 16 amino acids. CDR1 is SGDLS and CDR2 is YYNGEE in the germline V gene. Trimming took 4 bases from V and 3 from J; bases not matched to a gene: 12. CDR3 DNA sequence: TGTGCCAGCAGCCACCCCCCCGGTAGCGGGGACTACGAGCAGTACTTC. Its protein product is CASSHPPGSGDYEQYF.

V gene TRBV4-1 combines with J gene TRBJ2-5; 12 nucleotides align to TRBD2. The J call could be wrong; TRBJ2-7 is a better fit for the DNA end. This CDR3 is built from 16 residues. Germline values: CDR1 MGHRA, CDR2 YSYEKL. The CDR3 loop is CASSQGSSGGAFEQYF. CDR3 DNA: TGCGCCAGCAGCCAAGGTTCTAGCGGGGGGGCCTTCGAGCAGTACTTC.